This T cell receptor beta chain comes out of a study of blood T cells in healthy people across ages. This CDR3 has 14 residues. From germline, CDR1 is SGHDN and CDR2 FVKESK. Trimming left V 0 bases short and J 8 bases short, with 13 bases between. For the second PCR, which ran for 7 to 11 cycles, a sample-barcoded 5' primer and a J-beta primer mix were used. TCRdb processed the 5' RACE reads anew with MiXCR; each CDR3 protein has one entry. The sample holds 380,000 or so distinct CDR3 sequences, roughly half seen once. Researchers collected 7.5 to 10 milliliters of peripheral blood from every single donor. The authors isolated at least 6.5 million PBMCs per sample.

V and J are TRBV14 and TRBJ1-2; tentative D call: TRBD1 (6 bases). The receptor was derived from a man between 60 and 75 years old in good health. Sequencing used blood. CDR3 region: CASSQDRTVEGYTF. In DNA form, the CDR3 reads TGTGCCAGCAGCCAAGATCGGACAGTCGAAGGCTACACCTTC.